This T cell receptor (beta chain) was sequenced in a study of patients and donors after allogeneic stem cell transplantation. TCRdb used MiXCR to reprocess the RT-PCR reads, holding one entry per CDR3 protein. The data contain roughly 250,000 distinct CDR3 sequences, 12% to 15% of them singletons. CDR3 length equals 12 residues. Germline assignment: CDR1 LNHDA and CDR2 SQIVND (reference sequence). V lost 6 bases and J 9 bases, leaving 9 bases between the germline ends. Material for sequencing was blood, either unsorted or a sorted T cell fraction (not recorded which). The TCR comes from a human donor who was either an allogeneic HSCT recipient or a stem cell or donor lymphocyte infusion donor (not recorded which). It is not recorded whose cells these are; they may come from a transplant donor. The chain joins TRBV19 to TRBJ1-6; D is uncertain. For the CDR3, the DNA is TGTGCCAGTAGCGCGACTGGTTCACCCCTCCACTTT. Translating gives CASSATGSPLHF.